These 16 T cell receptor beta chains were all obtained from the same sample, sequenced in a study of blood T cell repertoires in COVID-19. Generated by immunoSEQ multiplex PCR, the TCRdb table keeps only in-frame clones and is missing some. The data hold some 430,000 clones, with around 90% observed a single time. Sequenced sample: PBMCs or T cells enriched from blood (not recorded which). The receptors originated from a man aged 18 to 30 who had recovered from COVID-19.

The chain recombines TRBV4-2 with TRBJ2-1, with 9 bases fitting TRBD2. CDR1 is LGHNA and CDR2 is YNFKEQ in the germline V gene. This CDR3 is built from 17 residues. V trimming: 1 base; J trimming: 7 bases; junction bases outside the gene matches: 11. CDR3 protein: CASSQAVNSGSGNEQFF. CDR3 sequence (DNA): TGTGCCAGCAGCCAAGCCGTCAATAGCGGGAGTGGTAATGAGCAGTTCTTC.

The gene calls are TRBV2 and TRBJ2-7, with a tentative D call TRBD2 (5 bases). From germline, CDR1 is SNHLY and CDR2 FYNNEI. Trimming cost V 9 bases and J 5 bases, with 20 bases left between them. The CDR3 spans 14 residues. Here the CDR3 reads CASSVVGVGNEQYF. The CDR3 bases are TGTGCCAGTAGCGTGGTGGGAGTGGGAAACGAGCAGTACTTC.

CDR3 protein: CASSVTSGRYEQYF. DNA of the CDR3: TGTGCCAGCAGCGTAACGAGCGGGAGGTACGAGCAGTACTTC. This chain connects TRBV9 to TRBJ2-7, with 9 bases lining up with TRBD2. CDR1 and CDR2 (germline): SGDLS, YYNGEE. The J segment lost 4 bases and the V segment lost 1 base, leaving 3 bases of the junction unmatched. This CDR3 has 14 amino acids. The full variable domain, in which reference TRBV9 and TRBJ2-7 provide the parts outside the CDR3, is DSGVTQTPKHLITATGQRVTLRCSPRSGDLSVYWYQQSLDQGLQFLIQYYNGEERAKGNILERFSAQQFPDLHSELNLSSLELGDSALYFCASSVTSGRYEQYFGPGTRLTVT.

The genes are TRBV7-9 and TRBJ2-1; 9 nucleotides agree with TRBD1. The length of the CDR3 is 16 residues. Germline CDR1 and CDR2: SEHNR and FQNEAQ (reference sequence). Trimming took 5 bases from V and 7 from J; bases not matched to a gene: 12. The CDR3 bases are TGTGCCAGCAGCCCAGGTGACAGGGGGTTTAAGAATGAGCAGTTCTTC. This encodes CASSPGDRGFKNEQFF.

The V and J genes are TRBV6-6 and TRBJ1-1; the match to TRBD1 covers 7 bases. The germline V gene encodes CDR1 MNHNY and CDR2 SVGAGI (reference sequence). CDR3 length: 14 residues. J lost 6 bases, V lost 7 bases, and 11 bases had no gene match. CDR3 DNA: TGTGCCAGCAATTTAGACAGGGTAACTCCTGAAGCTTTCTTT. It encodes CASNLDRVTPEAFF.

This chain uses TRBV12-3 or TRBV12-4 with TRBJ1-5, with unresolved D. V was clipped by 7 bases and J by 5 bases, with 12 bases between them. The CDR3 spans 13 residues. Written as DNA, the CDR3 is TGTGCCAGCACCGGCGGGAGGGATCAGCCCCAGCATTTT. Translation gives CASTGGRDQPQHF.

This clone was seen a single time. V and J are TRBV18 and TRBJ1-3; TRBD1 might be the D (5 bases). From germline, CDR1 is KGHSH and CDR2 LQKENI. The ends were cut back, 3 bases at V and 0 bases at J, with 18 bases in the middle. The CDR3 spans 18 residues. CDR3: CASSPPGTLGSSGNTIYF. CDR3 nucleotide sequence: TGTGCCAGCTCACCCCCCGGGACCCTCGGGAGCTCTGGAAACACCATATATTTT.

The chain couples TRBV9 to TRBJ2-1; 8 bases line up with TRBD1. V lost 0 bases to trimming and J lost 5 bases; unmatched junction nucleotides: 4. Germline V gene sequence: CDR1 SGDLS, CDR2 YYNGEE. The CDR3 sequence is 15 residues long. The CDR3 reads CASSVVGQGHNEQFF. CDR3 DNA: TGTGCCAGCAGCGTAGTAGGACAGGGCCACAATGAGCAGTTCTTC.

The rearrangement joins TRBV3-1 (or the pseudogene TRBV3-2) to TRBJ1-1; D possibly corresponds to TRBD1 (6 bases). The V and J ends lost 4 bases and 6 bases respectively, with 15 bases between them. Germline CDR1 LGHDT, CDR2 YNNKEL (reference sequence). The CDR3 loop spans 14 amino acids. CDR3 nucleotide sequence: TGTGCCAGCAGCCCTAGGGGGGGAAGGGCTGAAGCTTTCTTT. Translation gives CASSPRGGRAEAFF.

The chain has TRBV7-9 and TRBJ1-2; 7 bases align to TRBD1. The CDR3 sequence is 14 residues long. From germline, CDR1 is SEHNR and CDR2 FQNEAQ (reference sequence). The ends lost 7 bases at V and 2 bases at J; junction bases unmatched: 7. For the CDR3, the DNA is TGTGCCAGCACCACAGGGGACACAAACTATGGCTACACCTTC. This translates into CASTTGDTNYGYTF.

CDR3 sequence reads: CASSLVGLAGGRSYNEQFF. In DNA, the CDR3 is TGTGCCAGCAGCTTAGTTGGACTAGCGGGAGGGCGCTCCTACAATGAGCAGTTCTTC. This rearrangement joins TRBV7-6 to TRBJ2-1; TRBD2 matches at 15 bases. CDR1 is SGHVS and CDR2 is FNYEAQ in the germline V gene. The CDR3 runs to 19 residues. The trim removed 1 base at V and 0 bases at J, leaving 4 bases unmatched.

This chain joins TRBV9 and TRBJ2-7; 9 positions match TRBD2. CDR1 is SGDLS and CDR2 is YYNGEE in the germline V gene. Unmatched junction bases numbered 15, after V lost 6 bases and J lost 2 bases. This CDR3 is 17 amino acids long. CDR3 DNA sequence: TGTGCCAGCAACAAAATGCCGGGACTAGCTAATCCCTACGAGCAGTACTTC. Translating gives CASNKMPGLANPYEQYF.

V gene TRBV11-1 combines with J gene TRBJ1-2; TRBD1 matches at 9 bases. The CDR3 spans 14 residues. With V trimmed by 6 bases and J by 6 bases, 8 bases remained unmatched. The germline CDR1 and CDR2 sequences are SGHAT and FQDESV (reference sequence). The CDR3 nucleotides are TGTGCCAGCAGTTCCTATACAGGGGGCGATGGCTACACCTTC. The encoded protein is CASSSYTGGDGYTF.

The chain links TRBV27 to TRBJ1-2, with D perhaps TRBD1 (6 bases). The germline V gene has CDR1 MNHEY and CDR2 SMNVEV (reference sequence). This CDR3 has 16 amino acids. V lost 6 bases, J lost 5 bases, and 22 bases lay in between. CDR3 DNA: TGTGCCAGCAGCCACCGTGTCCCAGGGGTTGAGTATGGCTACACCTTC. Residues: CASSHRVPGVEYGYTF.

The CDR3 spells CATWTGPNSPLHF. CDR3 in DNA: TGTGCCACCTGGACAGGACCTAATTCACCCCTCCACTTT. V and J are TRBV2 and TRBJ1-6, with 7 bases lining up with TRBD1. V was pared by 10 bases and J by 6 bases, with 6 bases of the junction left unmatched. CDR3 size: 13 residues. The germline V gene encodes CDR1 SNHLY and CDR2 FYNNEI.

The rearrangement uses TRBV5-4 and TRBJ1-6; TRBD1 is a possible D gene (5 bases). The CDR3 runs 17 residues. V was pared by 0 bases and J by 9 bases, with 19 bases between. Per the germline V gene, CDR1 is SGHNT and CDR2 is YYREEE (reference sequence). CDR3 nucleotides: TGTGCCAGCAGCTTGGCGCGGGGAGTCACAGGCAGTTCACCCCTCCACTTT. It encodes CASSLARGVTGSSPLHF.